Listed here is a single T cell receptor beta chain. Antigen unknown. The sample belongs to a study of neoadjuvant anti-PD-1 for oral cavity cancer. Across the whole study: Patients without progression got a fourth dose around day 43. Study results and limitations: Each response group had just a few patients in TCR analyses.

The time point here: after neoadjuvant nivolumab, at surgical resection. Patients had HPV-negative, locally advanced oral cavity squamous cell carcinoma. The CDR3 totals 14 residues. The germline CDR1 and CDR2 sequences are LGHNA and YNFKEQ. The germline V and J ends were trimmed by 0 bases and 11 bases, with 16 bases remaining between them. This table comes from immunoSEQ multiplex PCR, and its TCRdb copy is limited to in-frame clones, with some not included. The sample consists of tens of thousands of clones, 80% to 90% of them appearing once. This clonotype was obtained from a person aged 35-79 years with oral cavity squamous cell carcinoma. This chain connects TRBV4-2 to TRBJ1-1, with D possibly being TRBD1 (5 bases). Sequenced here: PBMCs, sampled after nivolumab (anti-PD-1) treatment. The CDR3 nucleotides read TGTGCCAGCAGCCAAGACTTAGGGTGGGGGGTGGCTTTCTTT. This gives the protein CASSQDLGWGVAFF.